What follows are 18 T cell receptor beta chains derived from one specimen sequenced in a study of cytomegalovirus exposure and HLA in healthy donors. Researchers ran the PCR with 60 Vbeta and 13 Jbeta primers. Here immunoSEQ multiplex PCR was the method, and the copy in TCRdb shows in-frame clones only, minus some. The sample has some 170,000 clones; roughly 79% are singletons. The specimen was PBMCs. All receptors derive from a woman younger than 30 in good health and CMV-seropositive.

In its sample, this clone was seen once. V is TRBV11-2 and J is TRBJ1-1; the match to TRBD1 covers 7 bases. The CDR3 has 15 amino acids. Germline CDR1 is SGHAT and CDR2 is FQNNGV. The V segment lost 1 base and the J segment 3 bases; nucleotides outside the gene matches: 5. CDR3 sequence: CASSLGTTGDTEAFF. In DNA form, the CDR3 reads TGTGCCAGCAGCTTAGGTACCACAGGGGACACTGAAGCTTTCTTT.

This chain joins TRBV4-1 and TRBJ2-5; 9 nucleotides line up with TRBD1. Germline CDR1 reads MGHRA; CDR2 reads YSYEKL. The CDR3 contains 18 residues. Germline trimming cut 1 base from V and 4 bases from J; bases unmatched to any gene: 13. CDR3 residues: CASSQGITGGKGRETQYF. In DNA form, the CDR3 reads TGCGCCAGCAGCCAAGGGATCACAGGGGGCAAGGGGCGAGAGACCCAGTACTTC.

The J gene is TRBJ2-7, the V gene TRBV5-1; 9 bases match TRBD1. The CDR3 totals 14 residues. The V and J ends lost 3 bases and 4 bases, in that order; junction bases with no gene match: 5. Germline V gene lookup returns CDR1 SGHRS and CDR2 YFSETQ. The CDR3 DNA follows: TGCGCCAGCAGCTCTACAGGGGGCGCGTACGAGCAGTACTTC. Its translation: CASSSTGGAYEQYF.

In this sample, this clone turned up a few times. The chain has TRBV28 and TRBJ1-4, with 8 positions matching TRBD1. J gave up 4 bases and V 4 bases, and 11 bases lay outside the gene matches. CDR3 length: 17 amino acids. Looked up from germline, CDR1 is MDHEN and CDR2 is SYDVKM. CDR3 nucleotides: TGTGCCAGCAGTTCGTTGACAGGGGAGGCCAGTAATGAAAAACTGTTTTTT. This encodes CASSSLTGEASNEKLFF.

The count of this clone is one. This chain joins TRBV6-5 and TRBJ2-7; 11 nucleotides line up with TRBD1. Germline-derived CDR1 and CDR2 are MNHEY and SVGAGI. V gave up 4 bases and J gave up 6 bases; unmatched junction bases: 5. The CDR3 sequence is 14 residues long. This chain's CDR3 is CASSSGQGAREQYF. CDR3 DNA: TGTGCCAGCAGTTCTGGACAGGGGGCGCGCGAGCAGTACTTC.

This clone was seen a handful of times. This rearrangement joins TRBV19 to TRBJ1-6; 9 bases match TRBD1. After removal of 5 bases from V and 8 bases from J, the junction contained 7 bases not matched to a gene. There are 15 residues in the CDR3. Germline V CDR1 and CDR2: LNHDA, SQIVND (reference sequence). Here the CDR3 reads CASSVSWTGDSPLHF. Written as DNA, the CDR3 is TGTGCCAGTAGTGTCTCGTGGACAGGGGATTCACCCCTCCACTTT.

This chain uses TRBV9 with TRBJ2-7; a possible D gene is TRBD1 (6 bases). V was clipped by 3 bases and J by 2 bases, with 15 bases between them. Germline lookup yields CDR1 SGDLS and CDR2 YYNGEE. CDR3 size: 15 residues. The CDR3 DNA sequence: TGTGCCAGCAGCGCCTTGGGGGCAGGGACCTACGAGCAGTACTTC. Protein product: CASSALGAGTYEQYF.

The gene calls are TRBV6-5 and TRBJ1-6; D perhaps matches TRBD1 (5 bases). The CDR3 is made up of 14 amino acids. The germline V gene has CDR1 MNHEY and CDR2 SVGAGI. With 4 bases removed from V and 6 bases from J, the gap between germline ends came to 10 bases. The CDR3 DNA reads TGTGCCAGCAGTTCTACAGGATTTAATTCACCCCTCCACTTT. Amino acid sequence: CASSSTGFNSPLHF.

J is TRBJ2-3 and V is TRBV7-7; D might be TRBD2 (5 bases). With 5 bases removed from V and 8 bases from J, the gap between germline ends came to 14 bases. The CDR3 loop spans 13 amino acids. CDR1 and CDR2 from the germline V gene are SSHAT and FNYEAQ (reference sequence). The CDR3 reads CASSQEALGTQYF. The DNA for the CDR3 is TGTGCCAGCAGCCAGGAGGCCCTTGGTACGCAGTATTTT.

The chain couples TRBV4-2 to TRBJ2-1; TRBD2 agrees at 11 bases. Germline lookup yields CDR1 LGHNA and CDR2 YNFKEQ. V shed 0 bases and J 15 bases; nucleotides not matched to a gene: 13. The CDR3 contains 16 residues. The CDR3 loop reads CASSQDQAASGGSGFF. As DNA, the CDR3 is TGTGCCAGCAGCCAAGATCAGGCGGCTAGCGGGGGGAGCGGGTTCTTC.

This clone turned up a few times. The chain links TRBV5-1 to TRBJ2-3, with D perhaps matching TRBD1 (5 bases). Germline V gene data show CDR1 as SGHRS and CDR2 as YFSETQ. Trimming removed 2 bases from V and 7 bases from J, with 17 bases in between. The CDR3 contains 15 residues. The CDR3 coding sequence is TGCGCCAGCAGCTTAAGGCAGGGCCGATTTAATACGCAGTATTTT. Translating gives CASSLRQGRFNTQYF.

Only one count was recorded for this clone. The V call is TRBV27, the J call TRBJ2-5; weak D call: TRBD2 (5 bases). Per germline, CDR1 MNHEY and CDR2 SMNVEV (reference sequence). V was shortened by 8 bases and J by 5 bases, with 15 bases between the two germline ends. The CDR3 runs to 13 residues. Written as DNA, the CDR3 is TGTGCCAGCGAAGGACGGGGTTCGGAGACCCAGTACTTC. This translates into CASEGRGSETQYF.

The J gene is TRBJ1-1, the V gene TRBV29-1; possible D gene TRBD1, 5 bases. The ends were cut back, 8 bases at V and 0 bases at J, with 16 bases in the middle. The CDR3 contains 14 residues. Germline V gene sequence: CDR1 SQVTM, CDR2 ANQGSEA. CDR3 sequence: CSTGGQDMNTEAFF. The CDR3 coding sequence is TGCAGCACCGGAGGGCAGGACATGAACACTGAAGCTTTCTTT.

V and J are TRBV5-4 and TRBJ1-1, with 7 positions matching TRBD1. The CDR3 length is 15 residues. Trimming removed 0 bases from V and 6 bases from J; junction bases left unmatched: 8. Germline lookup yields CDR1 SGHNT and CDR2 YYREEE (reference sequence). CDR3 in amino acids: CASSLDTGVIAEAFF. CDR3 sequence (DNA): TGTGCCAGCAGCTTGGATACAGGGGTGATCGCTGAAGCTTTCTTT.

J is TRBJ1-4 and V is TRBV2; a weak D match, TRBD1 (5 bases). Per the germline V gene, CDR1 is SNHLY and CDR2 is FYNNEI. The CDR3 sequence is 15 residues long. Trimming stripped 7 bases from V and 3 bases from J, with 15 bases between. The CDR3 bases are TGTGCCAGCACCTTGCTGACAGCCTCTAATGAAAAACTGTTTTTT. This translates into CASTLLTASNEKLFF. Full variable domain (outside the CDR3, taken from reference TRBV2 and TRBJ1-4): EPEVTQTPSHQVTQMGQEVILRCVPISNHLYFYWYRQILGQKVEFLVSFYNNEISEKSEIFDDQFSVERPDGSNFTLKIRSTKLEDSAMYFCASTLLTASNEKLFFGSGTQLSVL.

Written as DNA, the CDR3 is TGTGCCAGCAGTGGCGGGGTCGAGCAGTACTTC. The encoded protein is CASSGGVEQYF. The chain uses TRBV19 and TRBJ2-7, with a possible D match to TRBD2 (6 bases). Germline V CDR1 and CDR2: LNHDA, SQIVND (reference sequence). V lost 9 bases, J lost 6 bases, and 12 bases lay in between. The length of the CDR3 is 11 residues.

V and J are TRBV21-1 and TRBJ1-3; TRBD1 was called by the table and not checked on the DNA. TRBV21-1 represents a pseudogene. This CDR3 is built from 15 residues. CDR3 sequence reads: CASSKGAGVGNTIYF. CDR3 coding DNA: TGTGCCAGCAGCAAAGGGGCAGGGGTGGGAAACACCATATATTTT.

The V call is TRBV27, the J call TRBJ2-7, with 8 positions matching TRBD1. CDR3 length: 15 amino acids. V was pared by 5 bases and J by 3 bases, with 9 bases of the junction left unmatched. Germline CDR1 MNHEY, CDR2 SMNVEV (reference sequence). CDR3 bases: TGTGCCAGCAGTAAGCAGGGGGCCCTGATCTACGAGCAGTACTTC. Its protein product is CASSKQGALIYEQYF.